This TCR beta chain was sequenced for a study of T cell responses to AZD1222 COVID-19 vaccine. Study-wide context: Second-dose timings of about 4 or about 12 weeks were pooled. Regarding the study as a whole: Repertoires were collected only later (after the peak T cell response had occurred). Unmutated variant regions reportedly attract nearly half of all spike-specific TCRs. Donors were largely white British and mainly female; clonal diversity was possibly underestimated.

As concerns this clone: Antigen specificity is unknown.

The CDR3 sequence is 15 residues long. Trimming shortened V by 4 bases and J by 2 bases, and 11 bases separated the two germline ends. Method: immunoSEQ multiplex PCR; TCRdb's copy keeps in-frame clones and lacks some. The top ten clones hold around 6.6% of a sample with 60,000 to 65,000 clones, less than 90% of them seen once. This sample comprised peripheral blood, obtained on day 0 of AZD1222 vaccination. The TCR comes from an adult in good health. The chain recombines TRBV23-1 with TRBJ2-2; D is perhaps TRBD2 (5 bases). TRBV23-1 is an ORF; its function is uncertain. CDR3 residues: CASSPGWNNTGELFF. The CDR3 DNA reads as TGCGCCAGCAGTCCGGGGTGGAACAACACCGGGGAGCTGTTTTTT.